These T cell receptor beta chains were read from a single sample in a study of blood T cell repertoires in COVID-19. Only in-frame clones appear in the TCRdb table, and some are missing; sequencing was by immunoSEQ multiplex PCR. Of hundreds of thousands of clones in the sample, about 90% are singletons; the top ten hold around 0.87%. Sequencing used PBMCs or T cells enriched from blood (not recorded which). The receptors stem from a man aged 50-60 years who had been exposed to COVID-19. CDR3s include the opening cysteine and the closing phenylalanine or tryptophan. The D gene is left open where the match is weak. The size of a clone is reported for some rows only, either as once, few or many, or as a class for expanded clones.

TRBJ1-2 | NA | TRBV5-1 | TRBD1 | CASSLGQGRDYGYTF | TGCGCCAGCAGCTTGGGACAGGGTCGAGACTATGGCTACACCTTC
TRBJ1-2 | NA | TRBV7-9 | TRBD1 | CASNRGLYGYTF | TGTGCCAGCAACAGGGGCTTGTACGGCTACACCTTC
TRBJ1-2 | NA | TRBV28 | NA | CASSLAGDYGYTF | TGTGCCAGCAGTTTAGCGGGGGACTATGGCTACACCTTC
TRBJ2-1 | once | TRBV9 | TRBD2 | CASSVITGGEQFF | TGTGCCAGCAGCGTAATAACGGGAGGTGAGCAGTTCTTC
TRBJ1-2 | NA | TRBV28 | TRBD1 | CATETGERVFSGYTF | TGTGCCACAGAAACAGGGGAGAGGGTGTTTTCGGGCTACACCTTC
TRBJ1-5 | NA | TRBV2 | TRBD1 | CASSAGTGGRSEPQHF | TGTGCCAGCAGCGCCGGGACAGGTGGCCGGTCGGAGCCCCAGCATTTT
TRBJ1-2 | NA | TRBV27 | TRBD1 | CASRIRAGGHYGYTF | TGTGCCAGCAGAATACGGGCAGGGGGCCACTATGGCTACACCTTC
TRBJ2-3 | NA | TRBV7-3 | TRBD1 | CASSSAQGGPYTDTQYF | TGTGCCAGCAGCTCAGCCCAAGGGGGCCCCTACACAGATACGCAGTATTTT
TRBJ2-1 | NA | TRBV7-9 | TRBD2 | CASSFRPGLAGVYNEQFF | TGTGCCAGCAGCTTCCGCCCCGGACTAGCGGGAGTCTACAATGAGCAGTTCTTC
TRBJ1-2 | NA | TRBV11-1 | NA | CASSLSRVHGYTF | TGTGCCAGCAGCTTATCCAGGGTCCATGGCTACACCTTC
TRBJ2-2 | NA | TRBV2 | NA | CASKHRENTGELFF | TGTGCCAGCAAGCACAGGGAAAACACCGGGGAGCTGTTTTTT
TRBJ1-2 | NA | TRBV19 | NA | CASSIWGLDRNYGYTF | TGTGCCAGTAGTATTTGGGGCTTGGACAGAAACTATGGCTACACCTTC
TRBJ1-5 | NA | TRBV5-6 | NA | CASSVRQNYQPQHF | TGTGCCAGCAGCGTCAGACAGAATTATCAGCCCCAGCATTTT
TRBJ1-1 | NA | TRBV19 | NA | CASSIGEVGTEAFF | TGTGCCAGTAGCATCGGGGAGGTGGGCACTGAAGCTTTCTTT
TRBJ1-5 | NA | TRBV5-5 | TRBD1 | CASSLGQGYSNQPQHF | TGTGCCAGCAGCTTGGGACAGGGTTATAGCAATCAGCCCCAGCATTTT
TRBJ2-2 | NA | TRBV5-1 | NA | CASSDTYTGELFF | TGCGCCAGCAGCGACACATACACCGGGGAGCTGTTTTTT
TRBJ2-1 | once | TRBV6-4 | NA | CASSNLGGRSYNEQFF | TGTGCCAGCAGTAACCTCGGCGGTCGATCCTACAATGAGCAGTTCTTC
TRBJ2-5 | NA | TRBV9 | NA | CASSRGSQETQYF | TGTGCCAGCAGCCGCGGATCCCAAGAGACCCAGTACTTC
TRBJ1-2 | NA | TRBV28 | NA | CASIPPAGNSNYGYTF | TGTGCCAGCATCCCCCCGGCAGGCAACTCTAACTATGGCTACACCTTC
TRBJ2-3 | NA | TRBV28 | TRBD2 | CASRAGGQRAQYF | TGTGCCAGCAGAGCGGGAGGCCAAAGGGCGCAGTATTTT
TRBJ2-3 | NA | TRBV7-3 | TRBD2 | CASSTKYGARAGGPVTDTQYF | TGTGCCAGCAGCACCAAGTATGGGGCGAGAGCGGGGGGGCCGGTTACAGATACGCAGTATTTT
TRBJ2-1 | NA | TRBV5-6 | NA | CASTAWGGNNEQFF | TGTGCCAGCACCGCGTGGGGGGGCAACAATGAGCAGTTCTTC
TRBJ1-2 | NA | TRBV10-1 | NA | CASALGGAYGYTF | TGCGCCAGCGCGTTAGGGGGGGCTTATGGCTACACCTTC
TRBJ2-1 | NA | TRBV7-3 | TRBD2 | CASSPRGGKGSYNEQFF | TGTGCCAGCAGCCCCCGGGGGGGGAAGGGCTCCTACAATGAGCAGTTCTTC
TRBJ1-5 | NA | TRBV6-5 | TRBD1 | CASSPRDSNQPQHF | TGTGCCAGCAGCCCAAGGGACAGTAATCAGCCCCAGCATTTT
TRBJ1-1 | NA | TRBV7-2 | NA | CASSLVGSLNTEAFF | TGTGCCAGCAGCTTAGTTGGGAGTTTGAACACTGAAGCTTTCTTT
TRBJ1-6 | few | TRBV5-6 | TRBD1 | CASSRSGQVNSPLHF | TGTGCCAGCAGCAGATCTGGACAGGTTAATTCACCCCTCCACTTT
TRBJ1-2 | NA | TRBV29-1 | TRBD1 | CSVLGTGDF | TGCAGCGTTCTCGGGACAGGGGACTTC
TRBJ1-4 | NA | TRBV4-2 | NA | CASSPSDRSNEKLFF | TGTGCCAGCAGCCCATCGGACAGATCTAATGAAAAACTGTTTTTT
TRBJ1-3 | once | TRBV2 | TRBD1 | CASRPTGGGNTIYF | TGTGCCAGCAGACCCACAGGGGGCGGAAACACCATATATTTT
TRBJ1-2 | NA | TRBV19 | TRBD1 | CASSGGQGFGYGYTF | TGTGCCAGTAGTGGTGGACAGGGGTTCGGCTATGGCTACACCTTC
TRBJ2-2 | NA | TRBV4-1 | NA | CASSPQAGELFF | TGCGCCAGCAGCCCCCAGGCCGGGGAGCTGTTTTTT
TRBJ2-2 | NA | TRBV28 | NA | CASISRNTGELFF | TGTGCCAGCATCTCCAGAAACACCGGGGAGCTGTTTTTT
TRBJ1-2 | NA | TRBV24-1 | NA | CATSDPGFSGYTF | TGTGCCACCAGTGACCCCGGGTTCTCGGGCTACACCTTC
TRBJ2-2 | NA | TRBV7-8 | NA | CASSPRETGELFF | TGTGCCAGCAGCCCCAGGGAAACCGGGGAGCTGTTTTTT
TRBJ1-5 | few | TRBV27 | NA | CASSFRGETSNQPQHF | TGTGCCAGCAGTTTTCGGGGAGAGACTAGCAATCAGCCCCAGCATTTT
TRBJ2-7 | NA | TRBV7-2 | TRBD1 | CASSQTNRGSYEQYF | TGTGCCAGCAGCCAAACCAACAGGGGCTCCTACGAGCAGTACTTC
TRBJ2-2 | NA | TRBV24-1 | TRBD1 | CATSEPVPQGVLGGELFF | TGTGCCACCAGTGAACCTGTGCCACAGGGGGTGCTGGGCGGGGAGCTGTTTTTT
TRBJ1-1 | NA | TRBV7-2 | NA | CASSLSRRVTTEAFF | TGTGCCAGCAGCTTAAGCAGGAGGGTCACAACTGAAGCTTTCTTT
TRBJ1-6 | NA | TRBV5-1 | NA | CASSLDTGPPLHF | TGCGCCAGCAGCTTGGATACAGGGCCACCCCTCCACTTT
TRBJ2-5 | many | TRBV10-3 | TRBD2 | CAISEGAGGQETQYF | TGTGCCATCAGTGAGGGGGCGGGGGGGCAAGAGACCCAGTACTTC
TRBJ1-6 | once | TRBV5-4 | NA | CASSLEQTNSPLHF | TGTGCCAGCAGCTTGGAACAGACTAATTCACCCCTCCACTTT
TRBJ1-5 | NA | TRBV6-2/TRBV6-3 | TRBD1 | CASSYKKGTATYSNQPQHF | TGTGCCAGCAGTTACAAGAAAGGGACAGCAACTTATAGCAATCAGCCCCAGCATTTT
TRBJ2-5 | NA | TRBV11-3 | TRBD1 | CASSSRGRRETQYF | TGTGCCAGCAGCTCGAGGGGGCGCCGGGAGACCCAGTACTTC
TRBJ2-2 | NA | TRBV19 | NA | CASSIQYTGELFF | TGTGCCAGTAGTATACAGTACACCGGGGAGCTGTTTTTT
TRBJ2-1 | NA | TRBV4-2 | TRBD2 | CASSQGLAGRNEQFF | TGTGCCAGCAGCCAAGGACTAGCGGGACGTAATGAGCAGTTCTTC
TRBJ1-6 | NA | TRBV5-8 | NA | CASSLDGDSPLHF | TGTGCCAGCAGCCTAGACGGGGATTCACCCCTCCACTTT